A single sample is the source of the 27 T cell receptor beta chains below, sequenced in a study of blood T cell repertoires in COVID-19. The method was immunoSEQ multiplex PCR; TCRdb's version includes in-frame clones alone and lacks a portion of them. Of roughly 170,000 clones in the sample, approximately 82% are singletons; the top ten hold roughly a sixth. Source material: PBMCs or T cells enriched from blood (not recorded which). The receptor set was obtained from a woman between 45 and 65 years old who had recovered from COVID-19.

The chain has TRBV6-2 or TRBV6-3 and TRBJ2-7, with 12 bases fitting TRBD2. This CDR3 is built from 19 residues. Trimming took 0 bases from V and 0 from J; bases not matched to a gene: 9. Germline-derived CDR1 and CDR2 are MNHEY and SVGEGT. As DNA, the CDR3 is TGTGCCAGCAGTTACTCGGGAGCTAGCGGGAGGGTGAGCTCCTACGAGCAGTACTTC. Amino acids: CASSYSGASGRVSSYEQYF.

V is TRBV28 and J is TRBJ2-6, with 8 bases that match TRBD1. CDR3 length: 17 residues. The germline CDR1 and CDR2 sequences are MDHEN and SYDVKM. V trimming: 10 bases; J trimming: 2 bases; junction bases outside the gene matches: 13. The CDR3 loop is CATRAGGILTGANVLTF. DNA for the CDR3: TGTGCCACCAGGGCAGGGGGCATTCTCACTGGGGCCAACGTCCTGACTTTC.

The V gene is TRBV29-1, the J gene TRBJ1-5; a weak D match, TRBD1 (5 bases). V was clipped by 2 bases and J by 6 bases, with 8 bases between them. In germline, CDR1 is SQVTM, CDR2 ANQGSEA. The CDR3 sequence is 12 residues long. The CDR3 DNA is TGCAGCGTTGAACAGGGAGGTCAGCCCCAGCATTTT. This translates into CSVEQGGQPQHF. Full variable domain (remainder filled in from reference TRBV29-1 and TRBJ1-5): SAVISQKPSRDICQRGTSLTIQCQVDSQVTMMFWYRQQPGQSLTLIATANQGSEATYESGFVIDKFPISRPNLTFSTLTVSNMSPEDSSIYLCSVEQGGQPQHFGDGTRLSIL.

V is TRBV7-2 and J is TRBJ2-7; the match to TRBD2 covers 11 bases. V shed 6 bases, J shed 5 bases, and the junction held 9 bases outside the gene matches. The CDR3 is 15 residues long. The germline gives CDR1 SGHTA, CDR2 FQGNSA. The CDR3 DNA reads TGTGCCAGCAGGAGGATAGCGGGAGGGCCCAACGAGCAGTACTTC. Encoded protein: CASRRIAGGPNEQYF.

The V and J genes are TRBV5-1 and TRBJ2-3; D gene ambiguous. Germline V lookup: CDR1 SGHRS, CDR2 YFSETQ. The CDR3 has 15 amino acids. The V and J ends lost 0 bases and 4 bases respectively, with 12 bases between them. The DNA for the CDR3 is TGCGCCAGCAGCTTGGACGGTGCGAGATCAGATACGCAGTATTTT. Its translation is CASSLDGARSDTQYF.

This clone was observed once. The genes are TRBV6-6 and TRBJ2-2; weak D call: TRBD2 (5 bases). The CDR3 loop spans 14 amino acids. Per the germline V gene, CDR1 is MNHNY and CDR2 is SVGAGI (reference sequence). V was trimmed by 5 bases and J by 6 bases, leaving 13 bases between them. Here the CDR3 reads CASSPGLLSGELFF. The CDR3 region has the DNA TGTGCCAGCAGTCCAGGACTCCTATCCGGGGAGCTGTTTTTT.

This sequence joins TRBV7-9 and TRBJ1-4, with TRBD1 as a possible D gene (6 bases). Trimming took off 4 bases at V and 7 bases at J, with 19 bases between the two ends. The germline V gene encodes CDR1 SEHNR and CDR2 FQNEAQ (reference sequence). CDR3 length: 16 residues. CDR3 sequence (DNA): TGTGCCAGCAGCTCAGGATACGGGACATTGGGTGAAAAACTGTTTTTT. Residues: CASSSGYGTLGEKLFF.

This chain uses TRBV2 with TRBJ1-5; 8 nucleotides agree with TRBD1. The CDR3 sequence is 15 residues long. CDR1 is SNHLY, CDR2 FYNNEI, per germline. V trimming: 6 bases; J trimming: 7 bases; junction bases outside the gene matches: 11. Written as DNA, the CDR3 is TGTGCCAGCAGGGGGACAGGTAGAGTCGGCCAGCCCCAGCATTTT. Its translation is CASRGTGRVGQPQHF.

The chain recombines TRBV30 with TRBJ1-4; 12 bases are a match to TRBD1. Germline V lookup: CDR1 GTSNPN, CDR2 SVGIG (reference sequence). The CDR3 consists of 14 residues. Unmatched junction bases numbered 6, after V lost 3 bases and J lost 10 bases. CDR3 sequence reads: CAWSPGTGGSKLFF. In DNA, the CDR3 is TGTGCCTGGAGCCCCGGGACAGGGGGCTCAAAACTGTTTTTT.

The gene calls are TRBV25-1 and TRBJ1-4; 7 nucleotides line up with TRBD1. The CDR3 totals 14 residues. CDR1 and CDR2 (germline): MGHDK, SYGVNS. After removal of 8 bases from V and 1 base from J, the junction contained 4 bases not matched to a gene. CDR3 bases: TGTGCCAGCGAAGACAGGGTAACTAATGAAAAACTGTTTTTT. Its translation: CASEDRVTNEKLFF.

This clone was counted once. V is TRBV10-3 and J is TRBJ1-2, with D possibly being TRBD1 (5 bases). The CDR3 extends over 13 amino acids. The germline gives CDR1 ENHRY, CDR2 SYGVKD. The ends were cut back, 7 bases at V and 7 bases at J, with 16 bases in the middle. The CDR3: CAITEMGGSGYTF. The CDR3 region has the DNA TGTGCCATCACCGAGATGGGGGGAAGTGGCTACACCTTC.

This chain links TRBV28 with TRBJ1-5; TRBD1 agrees at 9 bases. Trimming at V came to 5 bases and at J to 7 bases, leaving 3 bases not matched to a gene. Germline-derived CDR1 and CDR2 are MDHEN and SYDVKM. The CDR3 runs 13 residues. The CDR3 sequence: CASSPDRGQPQHF. CDR3 in DNA: TGTGCCAGCAGTCCGGACAGGGGCCAGCCCCAGCATTTT.

This chain joins TRBV5-1 and TRBJ2-2, with TRBD1 matching 8 bases. Germline values: CDR1 SGHRS, CDR2 YFSETQ. The CDR3 is 14 amino acids. Trimming removed 3 bases from V and 6 bases from J; junction bases left unmatched: 4. The CDR3 DNA reads TGCGCCAGCAGCTCTACAGGGGGGCCCGGGGAGCTGTTTTTT. This gives the protein CASSSTGGPGELFF.

The CDR3 loop reads CASSQRTGSGGTEAFF. The CDR3 coding sequence is TGCGCCAGCAGCCAAAGGACAGGGTCTGGCGGGACTGAAGCTTTCTTT. The chain uses TRBV4-1 and TRBJ1-1, with 8 bases that match TRBD1. CDR1 and CDR2 from the germline V gene are MGHRA and YSYEKL. V trimming: 2 bases; J trimming: 5 bases; junction bases outside the gene matches: 10. The CDR3 loop spans 16 amino acids.

The chain joins TRBV5-4 to TRBJ2-7, with TRBD2 matching 7 bases. The V and J ends lost 4 bases and 1 base, in that order; junction bases with no gene match: 11. Germline V CDR1 and CDR2: SGHNT, YYREEE (reference sequence). CDR3 length equals 16 residues. CDR3 sequence: CASSPLGGSSSYEQYF. The CDR3 DNA sequence: TGTGCCAGCAGCCCGCTTGGCGGGAGTTCGTCCTACGAGCAGTACTTC.

The J gene is TRBJ1-5, the V gene TRBV28, with D unresolved. Trimming took 5 bases from V and 7 from J, leaving 9 bases between them. The germline CDR1 and CDR2 sequences are MDHEN and SYDVKM. The CDR3 loop spans 12 amino acids. CDR3 nucleotides: TGTGCCAGCAGTCCCTTGAGACAGCCCCAGCATTTT. Translation: CASSPLRQPQHF. The full variable domain, rest sourced from reference TRBV28 and TRBJ1-5, is DVKVTQSSRYLVKRTGEKVFLECVQDMDHENMFWYRQDPGLGLRLIYFSYDVKMKEKGDIPEGYSVSREKKERFSLILESASTNQTSMYLCASSPLRQPQHFGDGTRLSIL.

This clone has a handful of counts. The chain carries TRBV11-1 and TRBJ2-7; tentative D call: TRBD1 (6 bases). Germline loops: CDR1 SGHAT, CDR2 FQDESV (reference sequence). The CDR3 loop spans 16 amino acids. The V end lost 1 base, the J end lost 2 bases, and 15 bases lay between the germline ends. The CDR3 coding sequence is TGTGCCAGCAGCTTAGTGGGGGCAGGTTGGGCCTACGAGCAGTACTTC. This codes for CASSLVGAGWAYEQYF.

This rearrangement joins TRBV7-2 to TRBJ2-5, with unresolved D. Germline CDR1 SGHTA, CDR2 FQGNSA. V lost 5 bases and J lost 5, with 12 bases in between. This CDR3 comprises 13 residues. The CDR3 nucleotides read TGTGCCAGCAGCCTTCGCGTCCGGGAGACCCAGTACTTC. Translation: CASSLRVRETQYF.

The chain is built from TRBV9 and TRBJ2-1; 7 positions match TRBD2. Germline V lookup: CDR1 SGDLS, CDR2 YYNGEE. The CDR3 runs 15 residues. V trimming: 0 bases; J trimming: 5 bases; junction bases outside the gene matches: 5. CDR3 sequence reads: CASSVDGGSNNEQFF. CDR3 nucleotides: TGTGCCAGCAGCGTAGACGGCGGGAGCAACAATGAGCAGTTCTTC. Full variable domain (remainder filled in from reference TRBV9 and TRBJ2-1): DSGVTQTPKHLITATGQRVTLRCSPRSGDLSVYWYQQSLDQGLQFLIQYYNGEERAKGNILERFSAQQFPDLHSELNLSSLELGDSALYFCASSVDGGSNNEQFFGPGTRLTVL.

The gene calls are TRBV29-1 and TRBJ1-4; no reliable D call. V was trimmed by 0 bases and J by 0 bases, leaving 14 bases between them. CDR3 size: 17 residues. The V gene's germline CDR1 is SQVTM and CDR2 ANQGSEA. CDR3 DNA sequence: TGCAGCGTTGAAGAAATTGGCGCGGCAGCAACTAATGAAAAACTGTTTTTT. It codes for CSVEEIGAAATNEKLFF.

CDR3 amino acids: CASSFREGTEAFF. In DNA form, the CDR3 reads TGTGCCAGCAGCTTCAGGGAAGGCACTGAAGCTTTCTTT. The gene calls are TRBV6-5 and TRBJ1-1; TRBD1 might be the D (5 bases). The CDR3 is made up of 13 amino acids. V dropped 6 bases and J dropped 4 bases, with 12 bases sitting between them. In germline, CDR1 is MNHEY, CDR2 SVGAGI.

CDR3 bases: TGTGCCAGCGGGGAGAGGGAGGTACCCTACGAGCAGTACTTC. Protein: CASGEREVPYEQYF. This chain joins TRBV2 and TRBJ2-7, with TRBD2 as a possible D gene (6 bases). In germline, CDR1 is SNHLY, CDR2 FYNNEI. This CDR3 region has 14 residues. V shed 8 bases and J shed 2 bases, with 16 bases lying between them.

The DNA for the CDR3 is TGTGCCAGCAGCAAGGGACAGGGGGCTCGTTGGACCGGGGAGCTGTTTTTT. As protein: CASSKGQGARWTGELFF. The V and J genes are TRBV7-6 and TRBJ2-2; TRBD1 agrees at 12 bases. Germline V CDR1 and CDR2: SGHVS, FNYEAQ. The trim removed 5 bases at V and 5 bases at J, leaving 9 bases unmatched. This CDR3 contains 17 residues.

The V call is TRBV5-6, the J call TRBJ1-6, with D possibly being TRBD1 (6 bases). The CDR3 is made up of 17 amino acids. V was cut by 1 base and J by 5 bases, with 16 bases left in between. Germline CDR1 reads SGHDT; CDR2 reads YYEEEE. Here the CDR3 reads CASSLKTGRRDNSPLHF. Written as DNA, the CDR3 is TGTGCCAGCAGCTTGAAAACAGGGAGAAGAGATAATTCACCCCTCCACTTT.

The rearrangement uses TRBV28 and TRBJ1-2; D unresolved. V dropped 7 bases and J dropped 4 bases, with 7 bases sitting between them. The germline V gene encodes CDR1 MDHEN and CDR2 SYDVKM. The CDR3 loop spans 11 amino acids. The CDR3 nucleotides are TGTGCCAGCAACGAGGGCTATGGCTACACCTTC. The encoded protein is CASNEGYGYTF.

The chain recombines TRBV15 with TRBJ1-1, with 8 bases fitting TRBD1. Germline V gene sequence: CDR1 LNHNV, CDR2 YYDKDF (reference sequence). V lost 1 base, J lost 6 bases, and 7 bases stayed unmatched. This CDR3 comprises 15 residues. The CDR3 protein is CATSRVTGVAAEAFF. DNA for the CDR3: TGTGCCACCAGCAGAGTGACAGGGGTGGCAGCTGAAGCTTTCTTT.

This rearrangement joins TRBV4-1 to TRBJ2-5; D gene uncertain. This CDR3 region has 14 residues. In germline, CDR1 is MGHRA, CDR2 YSYEKL. The V end was cut by 2 bases, the J end by 1 base, with 8 bases between. The CDR3 nucleotides are TGCGCCAGCAGCCAATATGAGTCCCAAGAGACCCAGTACTTC. This codes for CASSQYESQETQYF.